Presented here are 5 T cell receptor beta chains from one specimen sequenced in a study of T cell repertoires in cytomegalovirus infection. MiXCR was run by TCRdb on the reads, yielding one entry per CDR3 protein. The table records 680,000 or so distinct CDR3 sequences, approximately 33% of them present only once. These TCRs are of unknown antigen specificity. Source: cultured PBMCs, taken from culture after CMV antigen stimulation. The receptors were gathered from a human donor in good health (CMV status not recorded). Some clones in this sample may be carry-over from other donors' samples.

This clonotype was seen more than once but under ten times. This rearrangement joins TRBV4-2 to TRBJ1-2; D call uncertain. The CDR3 covers 17 residues. The V and J ends lost 0 bases and 4 bases respectively, with 18 bases between them. Germline CDR1 reads LGHNA; CDR2 reads YNFKEQ. The CDR3 here is CASSQERVRNLGYGYTF. The CDR3 bases are TGTGCCAGCAGCCAAGAACGAGTACGGAATTTAGGCTATGGCTACACCTTC.

This clonotype was counted at least ten times. The chain carries TRBV7-2 and TRBJ1-2; D is perhaps TRBD1 (5 bases). The V and J ends lost 5 bases and 0 bases respectively, with 19 bases between them. The CDR3 is 17 residues long. Germline CDR1 reads SGHTA; CDR2 reads FQGNSA. The CDR3 sequence is CASSPRTTGGANYGYTF. The CDR3 DNA is TGTGCCAGCAGCCCCCGGACAACAGGAGGAGCTAACTATGGCTACACCTTC.

This clonotype was counted a single time. The chain joins TRBV6-1 to TRBJ2-7; D remains ambiguous. CDR3 size: 12 residues. Trimming took 4 bases from V and 3 from J, leaving 7 bases between them. The germline V gene encodes CDR1 MNHNS and CDR2 SASEGT. The DNA for the CDR3 is TGTGCCAGCAGTGTGTCGCGCTACGAGCAGTACTTC. Amino acid sequence: CASSVSRYEQYF.

This clonotype was observed a few times. The chain employs TRBV4-2 and TRBJ2-5, with D unclear. The CDR3 length is 17 residues. With 3 bases removed from V and 1 base from J, the gap between germline ends came to 18 bases. The germline V gene has CDR1 LGHNA and CDR2 YNFKEQ. CDR3 DNA sequence: TGTGCCAGCAGCCACCTGGCTCAGGCCCCGCGCCAAGAGACCCAGTACTTC. Translating it yields CASSHLAQAPRQETQYF.

In DNA form, the CDR3 reads TGTGCCAGCAGCTTTGGTCGGGGGGCGGAGACCCAGTACTTC. Protein sequence: CASSFGRGAETQYF. This chain uses TRBV7-2 with TRBJ2-5, with D perhaps matching TRBD2 (7 bases). Trimming pared 3 bases from V and 5 bases from J, leaving 13 bases between. The germline V gene has CDR1 SGHTA and CDR2 FQGNSA. The CDR3 spans 14 residues.